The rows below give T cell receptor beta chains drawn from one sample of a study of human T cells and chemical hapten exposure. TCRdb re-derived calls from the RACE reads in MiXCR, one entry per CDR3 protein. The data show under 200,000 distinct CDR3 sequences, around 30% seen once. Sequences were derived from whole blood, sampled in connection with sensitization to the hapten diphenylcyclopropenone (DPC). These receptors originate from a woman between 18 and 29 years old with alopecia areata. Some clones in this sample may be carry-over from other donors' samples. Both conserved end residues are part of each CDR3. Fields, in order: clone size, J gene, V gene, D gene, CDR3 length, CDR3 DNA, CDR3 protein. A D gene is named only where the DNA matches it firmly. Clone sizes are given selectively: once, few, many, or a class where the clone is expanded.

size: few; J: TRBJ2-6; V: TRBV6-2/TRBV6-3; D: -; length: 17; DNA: TGTGCCAGCAGTTTGATTTTGAACCTCTCTGGGGCCAACGTCCTGACTTTC; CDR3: CASSLILNLSGANVLTF
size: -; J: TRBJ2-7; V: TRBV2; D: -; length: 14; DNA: TGTGCCAGCATGGTTGGCCCTTTCTCCTACGAGCAGTACTTC; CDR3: CASMVGPFSYEQYF
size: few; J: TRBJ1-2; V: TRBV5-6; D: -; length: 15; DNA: TGTGCCAGCAGCGGCTTGGACAAGGATTCATTAGGCTACACCTTC; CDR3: CASSGLDKDSLGYTF
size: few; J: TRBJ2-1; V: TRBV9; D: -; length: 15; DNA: TGTGCCAGCAGCGTAGATACCGGGATGCACAATGAGCAGTTCTTC; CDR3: CASSVDTGMHNEQFF
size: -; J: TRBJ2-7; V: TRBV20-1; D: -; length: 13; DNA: TGCAGTGCTAGTGGGGGGCTAGCCTACGAGCAGTACTTC; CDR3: CSASGGLAYEQYF
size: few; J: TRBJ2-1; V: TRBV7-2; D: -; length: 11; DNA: TGTGCCAGCAGCTTTGCGGAGGAGCAGTTCTTC; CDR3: CASSFAEEQFF
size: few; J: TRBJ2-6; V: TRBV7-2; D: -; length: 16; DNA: TGTGCCAGCAGCTTAGTGGCAGGGACTGGGGCCAACGTCCTGACTTTC; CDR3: CASSLVAGTGANVLTF
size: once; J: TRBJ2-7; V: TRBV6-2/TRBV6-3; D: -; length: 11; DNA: TGTGCCGGCAAAAGGTCCTACGAGCAGTACTTC; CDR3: CAGKRSYEQYF
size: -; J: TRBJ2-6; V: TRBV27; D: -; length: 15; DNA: TGTGCCAGCAGTTTCTGGGAGTCCGGGGCCAACGTCCTGACTTTC; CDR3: CASSFWESGANVLTF
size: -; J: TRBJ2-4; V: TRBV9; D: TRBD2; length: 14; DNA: TGTGCCAGCAGCGAGGGAGGGACCAAAAACATTCAGTACTTC; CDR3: CASSEGGTKNIQYF
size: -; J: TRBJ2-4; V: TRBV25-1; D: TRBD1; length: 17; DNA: TGTGCCAGCAGTAACCAGGACAGGGGAACAGCCAAAAACATTCAGTACTTC; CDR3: CASSNQDRGTAKNIQYF
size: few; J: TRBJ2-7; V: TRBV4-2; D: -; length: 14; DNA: TGTGCCAGCAGCCGGGGTGGCACCTCCTACGAGCAGTACTTC; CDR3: CASSRGGTSYEQYF
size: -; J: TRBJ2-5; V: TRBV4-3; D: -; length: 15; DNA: TGCGCCAGCAGCCAAACCATGAGTTCCCCCTCATCCCAGTACTTC; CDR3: CASSQTMSSPSSQYF
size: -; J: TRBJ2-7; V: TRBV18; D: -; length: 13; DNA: TGTGCCAGCTCACCCGCTCAGTTTTACGAGCAGTACTTC; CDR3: CASSPAQFYEQYF
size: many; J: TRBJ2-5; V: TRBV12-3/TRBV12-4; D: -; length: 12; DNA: TGTGCCAGCAGTTCATACCAAGAGACCCAGTACTTC; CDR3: CASSSYQETQYF
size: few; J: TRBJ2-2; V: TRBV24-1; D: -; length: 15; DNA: TGTGCCACCAGTGATTGGCCGAGCGGGACCGGGGAGCTGTTTTTT; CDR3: CATSDWPSGTGELFF
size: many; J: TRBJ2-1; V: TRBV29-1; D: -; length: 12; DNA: TGCAGCGTTGATATCTCCTACAATGAGCAGTTCTTC; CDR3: CSVDISYNEQFF
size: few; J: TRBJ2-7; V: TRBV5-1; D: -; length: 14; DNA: TGCGCCAGCAGCTTATCAGGGAATGCGTTGGAGCAGTACTTC; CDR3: CASSLSGNALEQYF
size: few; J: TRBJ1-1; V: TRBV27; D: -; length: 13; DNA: TGTGCCAGCAGACGAGGGGATAAAACTGAAGCTTTCTTT; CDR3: CASRRGDKTEAFF
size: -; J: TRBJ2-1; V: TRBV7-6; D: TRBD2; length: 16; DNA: TGTGCCAGCAGCCGCCGGGGGGGGGCCGGCTACAATGAGCAGTTCTTC; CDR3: CASSRRGGAGYNEQFF